Following are 9 T cell receptor beta chains from one sample sequenced in a study of blood T cell repertoires in COVID-19. TCRdb keeps only in-frame clones here, not all; method: immunoSEQ multiplex PCR. The table lists around 50,000 clones, about 88% of them singletons, with around 9.6% in the top ten. The material sequenced was peripheral blood. These TCRs come from a man aged 50 to 59 with active COVID-19.

The genes are TRBV11-2 and TRBJ2-3; TRBD2 matches at 16 bases. Germline V gives CDR1 SGHAT, CDR2 FQNNGV. The V gene end was trimmed by 5 bases and the J gene end by 3 bases; junction bases not matched to a gene: 8. CDR3 length: 18 residues. The DNA of the CDR3 is TGTGCCAGCAGCGGTCCGGGACTAGCGGGAGGGCCGACAGATACGCAGTATTTT. Translated, it gives CASSGPGLAGGPTDTQYF. Complete variable domain (other parts from reference TRBV11-2 and TRBJ2-3): EAGVAQSPRYKIIEKRQSVAFWCNPISGHATLYWYQQILGQGPKLLIQFQNNGVVDDSQLPKDRFSAERLKGVDSTLKIQPAKLEDSAVYLCASSGPGLAGGPTDTQYFGPGTRLTVL.

V usage is TRBV11-2 and J usage is TRBJ2-2, with 7 bases identical to TRBD2. CDR3 length: 16 amino acids. The trim removed 4 bases at V and 1 base at J, leaving 6 bases unmatched. From germline, CDR1 is SGHAT and CDR2 FQNNGV. CDR3 in amino acids: CASSSRSGVNTGELFF. CDR3 nucleotides: TGTGCCAGCAGCTCCCGAAGCGGGGTGAACACCGGGGAGCTGTTTTTT.

The table lists this clone with a few counts. J is TRBJ1-6 and V is TRBV5-1; no definite D call. CDR1 is SGHRS, CDR2 YFSETQ, per germline. V was clipped by 2 bases and J by 8 bases, with 11 bases between them. This CDR3 is 14 amino acids long. The CDR3 DNA follows: TGCGCCAGCAGCTTCGCGGGTGGGGATTCACCCCTCCACTTT. Residues: CASSFAGGDSPLHF.

The chain couples TRBV6-5 to TRBJ2-5; no definite D call. V dropped 2 bases and J dropped 3 bases, with 7 bases sitting between them. Germline V gene lookup returns CDR1 MNHEY and CDR2 SVGAGI. This CDR3 is 13 amino acids long. The CDR3 DNA reads TGTGCCAGCAGTTACGCACAGAAAGAGACCCAGTACTTC. It specifies CASSYAQKETQYF.

The chain uses TRBV6-6 and TRBJ1-4; the match to TRBD1 covers 10 bases. Germline V lookup: CDR1 MNHNY, CDR2 SVGAGI (reference sequence). The CDR3 loop spans 16 amino acids. After removal of 6 bases from V and 0 bases from J, the junction contained 4 bases not matched to a gene. DNA of the CDR3: TGTGCCAGCAGACCGGGACAGGGGACAACTAATGAAAAACTGTTTTTT. Protein product: CASRPGQGTTNEKLFF.

The DNA for the CDR3 is TGTGCCAGTAGTATATCCTCTGGGGGACTTGGACCTTATGGCTACACCTTC. The encoded protein is CASSISSGGLGPYGYTF. The V and J genes are TRBV19 and TRBJ1-2; possible D gene TRBD1, 5 bases. The CDR3 extends over 17 amino acids. Germline assignment: CDR1 LNHDA and CDR2 SQIVND (reference sequence). Trimming removed 2 bases at V and 5 bases at J, with 21 bases between.

The rearrangement uses TRBV18 and TRBJ1-4; D gene ambiguous. The V gene lost 6 bases and the J gene lost 8 bases, with 10 bases spanning the gap. This CDR3 contains 12 residues. From germline, CDR1 is KGHSH and CDR2 LQKENI. The CDR3 sequence: CASSPPEEKLFF. In DNA form, the CDR3 reads TGTGCCAGCTCTCCGCCAGAAGAAAAACTGTTTTTT. The entire variable domain, with the rest obtained from reference TRBV18 and TRBJ1-4, is as follows: NAGVMQNPRHLVRRRGQEARLRCSPMKGHSHVYWYRQLPEEGLKFMVYLQKENIIDESGMPKERFSAEFPKEGPSILRIQQVVRGDSAAYFCASSPPEEKLFFGSGTQLSVL.

The chain combines TRBV5-4 with TRBJ2-2; 16 bases fit TRBD2. Germline V gene data show CDR1 as SGHNT and CDR2 as YYREEE (reference sequence). This CDR3 region has 19 residues. V dropped 2 bases and J dropped 5; count of bases not matched to a gene: 9. The CDR3: CASSFGGLAGGSLTGELFF. CDR3 in DNA: TGTGCCAGCAGCTTCGGGGGACTAGCGGGAGGGTCGTTGACCGGGGAGCTGTTTTTT.

The J gene is TRBJ1-1, the V gene TRBV3-1 (or the pseudogene TRBV3-2); TRBD1 aligns across 8 bases. V trimming: 6 bases; J trimming: 3 bases; junction bases outside the gene matches: 3. CDR1 LGHDT and CDR2 YNNKEL come from the germline V gene (reference sequence). This CDR3 contains 13 residues. Here the CDR3 reads CASSEDRDTEAFF. The DNA for the CDR3 is TGTGCCAGCAGTGAGGACAGGGACACTGAAGCTTTCTTT.